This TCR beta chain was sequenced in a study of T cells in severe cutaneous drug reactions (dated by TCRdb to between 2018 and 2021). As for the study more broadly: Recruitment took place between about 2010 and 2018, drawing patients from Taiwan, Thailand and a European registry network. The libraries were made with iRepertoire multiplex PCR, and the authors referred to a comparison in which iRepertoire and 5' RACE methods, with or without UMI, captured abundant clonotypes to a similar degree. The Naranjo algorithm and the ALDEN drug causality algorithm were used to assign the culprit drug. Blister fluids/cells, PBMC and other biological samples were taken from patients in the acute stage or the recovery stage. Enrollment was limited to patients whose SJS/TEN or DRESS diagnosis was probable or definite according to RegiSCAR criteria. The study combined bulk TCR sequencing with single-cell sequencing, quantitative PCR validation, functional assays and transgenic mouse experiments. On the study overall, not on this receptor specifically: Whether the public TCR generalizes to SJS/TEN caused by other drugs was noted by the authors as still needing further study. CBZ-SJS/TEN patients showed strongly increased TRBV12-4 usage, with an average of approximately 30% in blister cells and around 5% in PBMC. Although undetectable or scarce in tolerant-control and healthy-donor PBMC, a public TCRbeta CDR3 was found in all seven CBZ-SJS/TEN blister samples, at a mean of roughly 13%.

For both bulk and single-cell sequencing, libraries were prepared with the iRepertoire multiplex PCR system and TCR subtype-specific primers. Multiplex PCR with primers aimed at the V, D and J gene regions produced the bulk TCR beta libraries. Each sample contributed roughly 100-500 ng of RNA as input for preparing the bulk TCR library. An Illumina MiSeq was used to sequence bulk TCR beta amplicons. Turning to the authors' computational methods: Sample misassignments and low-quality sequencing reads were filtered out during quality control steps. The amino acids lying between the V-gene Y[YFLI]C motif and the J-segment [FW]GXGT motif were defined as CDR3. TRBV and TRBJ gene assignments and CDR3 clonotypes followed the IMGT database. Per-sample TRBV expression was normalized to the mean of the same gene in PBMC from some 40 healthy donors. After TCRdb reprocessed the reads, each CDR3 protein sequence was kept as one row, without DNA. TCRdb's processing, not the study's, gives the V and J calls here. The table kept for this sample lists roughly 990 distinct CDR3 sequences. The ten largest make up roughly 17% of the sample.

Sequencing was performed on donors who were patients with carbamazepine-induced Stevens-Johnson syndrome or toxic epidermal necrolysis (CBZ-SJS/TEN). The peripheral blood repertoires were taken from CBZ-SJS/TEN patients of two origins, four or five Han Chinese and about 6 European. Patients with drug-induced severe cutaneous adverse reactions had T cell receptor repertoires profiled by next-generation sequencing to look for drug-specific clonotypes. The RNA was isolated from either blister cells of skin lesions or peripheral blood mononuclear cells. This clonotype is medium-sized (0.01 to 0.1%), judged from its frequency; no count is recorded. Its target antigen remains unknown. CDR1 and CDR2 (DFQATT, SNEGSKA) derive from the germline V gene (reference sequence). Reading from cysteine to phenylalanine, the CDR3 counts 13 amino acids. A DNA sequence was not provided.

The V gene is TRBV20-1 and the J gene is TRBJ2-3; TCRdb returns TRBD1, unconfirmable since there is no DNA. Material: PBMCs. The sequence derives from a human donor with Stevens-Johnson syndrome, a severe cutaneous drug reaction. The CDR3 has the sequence CSASPGGTDTQYF.